The source of this TCR beta chain is a study of CD8+ T cells in alopecia areata. Study-level information: Treated patients were given 5 to 10 mg oral tofacitinib twice daily.

V lost 5 bases and J lost 3, with 11 bases in between. This CDR3 has 13 amino acids. Germline V lookup: CDR1 MDHEN, CDR2 SYDVKM. As the sequencing template, cDNA was produced by extracting RNA and reverse transcribing it. This table comes from immunoSEQ multiplex PCR, and its TCRdb copy is limited to in-frame clones, with some not included. The sample lists fewer than 250,000 clones, less than 50% occurring once. Treatment of the sample: oral pan-JAK inhibitor, 5-10 mg twice daily. This specimen consisted of CD4+ T cells sorted from blood, obtained at roughly week 36, from a patient treated with tofacitinib. The clonotype comes from a human donor with alopecia areata. The chain links TRBV28 to TRBJ2-7; D might be TRBD2 (5 bases). CDR3 sequence: CASSALGSYEQYF. DNA of the CDR3: TGTGCCAGCAGTGCTCTAGGGAGCTACGAGCAGTACTTC.